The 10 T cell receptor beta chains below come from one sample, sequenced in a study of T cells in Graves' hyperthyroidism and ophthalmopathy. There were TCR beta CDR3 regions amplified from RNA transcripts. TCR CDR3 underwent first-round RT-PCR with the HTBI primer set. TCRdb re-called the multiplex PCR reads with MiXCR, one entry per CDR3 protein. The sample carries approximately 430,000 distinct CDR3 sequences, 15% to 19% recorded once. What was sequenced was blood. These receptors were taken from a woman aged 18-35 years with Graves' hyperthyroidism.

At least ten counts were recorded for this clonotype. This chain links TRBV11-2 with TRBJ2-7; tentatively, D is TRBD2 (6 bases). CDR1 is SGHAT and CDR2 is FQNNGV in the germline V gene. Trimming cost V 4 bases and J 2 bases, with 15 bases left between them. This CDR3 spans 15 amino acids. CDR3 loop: CASSSDSRRAYEQYF. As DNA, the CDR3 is TGTGCCAGCAGCTCGGACTCTAGGAGGGCCTACGAGCAGTACTTC.

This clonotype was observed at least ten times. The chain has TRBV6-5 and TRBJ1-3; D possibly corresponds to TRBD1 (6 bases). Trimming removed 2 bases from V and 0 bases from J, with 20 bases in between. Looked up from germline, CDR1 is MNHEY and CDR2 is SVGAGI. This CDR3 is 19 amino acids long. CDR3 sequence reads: CASSYTLRGDTRSGNTIYF. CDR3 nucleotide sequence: TGTGCCAGCAGTTACACCCTAAGAGGGGACACTCGCTCTGGAAACACCATATATTTT.

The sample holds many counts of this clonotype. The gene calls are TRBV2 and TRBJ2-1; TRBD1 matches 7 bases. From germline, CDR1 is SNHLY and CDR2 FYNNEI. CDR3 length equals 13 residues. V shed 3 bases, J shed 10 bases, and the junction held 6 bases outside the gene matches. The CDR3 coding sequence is TGTGCCAGCAGTGATCCCAGGGGGTTGGAGCAGTTCTTC. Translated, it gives CASSDPRGLEQFF.

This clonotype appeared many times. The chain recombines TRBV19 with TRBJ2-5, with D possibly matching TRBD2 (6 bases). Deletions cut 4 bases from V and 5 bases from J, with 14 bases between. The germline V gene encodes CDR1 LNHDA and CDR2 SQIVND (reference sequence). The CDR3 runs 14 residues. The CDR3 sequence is CASSTRGGGETQYF. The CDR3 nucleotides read TGTGCCAGTAGTACCCGGGGAGGTGGGGAGACCCAGTACTTC.

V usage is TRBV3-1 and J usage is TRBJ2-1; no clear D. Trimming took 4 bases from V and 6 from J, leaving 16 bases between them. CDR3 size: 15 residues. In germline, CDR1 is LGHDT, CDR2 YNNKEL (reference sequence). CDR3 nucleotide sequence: TGTGCCAGCAGCCCTCGACAACTCTCACCCAATGAGCAGTTCTTC. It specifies CASSPRQLSPNEQFF.

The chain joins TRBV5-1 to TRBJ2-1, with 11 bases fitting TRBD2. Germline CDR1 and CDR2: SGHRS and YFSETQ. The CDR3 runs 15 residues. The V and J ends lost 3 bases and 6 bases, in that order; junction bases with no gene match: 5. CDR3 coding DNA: TGCGCCAGCAGCTACAGACTAGCGGGAATCAATGAGCAGTTCTTC. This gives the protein CASSYRLAGINEQFF.

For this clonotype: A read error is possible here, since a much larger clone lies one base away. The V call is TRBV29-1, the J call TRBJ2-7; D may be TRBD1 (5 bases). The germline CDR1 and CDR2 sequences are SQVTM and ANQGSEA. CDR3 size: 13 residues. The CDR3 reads CSVRAFLTYKQYF. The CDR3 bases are TGCAGCGTCAGGGCGTTCCTCACCTACAAGCAGTACTTC.

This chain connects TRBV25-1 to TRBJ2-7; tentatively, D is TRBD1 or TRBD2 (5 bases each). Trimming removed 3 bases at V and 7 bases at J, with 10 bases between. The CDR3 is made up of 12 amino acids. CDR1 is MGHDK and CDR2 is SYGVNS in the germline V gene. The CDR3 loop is CASSDVWGEQYF. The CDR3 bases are TGTGCCAGCAGTGACGTATGGGGGGAGCAGTACTTC.

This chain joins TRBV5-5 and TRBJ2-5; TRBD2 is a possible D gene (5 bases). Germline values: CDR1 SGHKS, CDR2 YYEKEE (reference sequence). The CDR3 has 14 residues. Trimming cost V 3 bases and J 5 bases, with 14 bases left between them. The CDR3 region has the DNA TGTGCCAGCAGCTGGGGAGACTCTACGGAGACCCAGTACTTC. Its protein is CASSWGDSTETQYF.

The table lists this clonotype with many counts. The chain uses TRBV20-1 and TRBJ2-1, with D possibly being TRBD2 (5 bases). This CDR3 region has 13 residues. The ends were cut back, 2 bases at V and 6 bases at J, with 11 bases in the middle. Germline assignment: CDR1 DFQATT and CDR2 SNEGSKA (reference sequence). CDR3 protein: CSARKRGTNEQFF. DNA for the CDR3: TGCAGTGCTAGAAAACGGGGAACCAATGAGCAGTTCTTC.